This T cell receptor (beta chain) stems from a study of cytotoxic CD8 clonotypes in ibrutinib-treated CLL. Regarding this clone: Its antigen remains unidentified.

This CDR3 has 13 residues. Germline loops: CDR1 MNHNY, CDR2 SVGAGI (reference sequence). Findings and limits, study-wide: Shared public clonotypes were rare, and on treatment they either got smaller or stayed the same. At the start, clonality exceeded age-matched healthy donors and followed circulating CD8+ T-cell counts.

Assay: immunoSEQ multiplex PCR; the TCRdb copy retains only in-frame clones and omits some. The data contain under 200,000 clones, under 90% of them singletons. The sample consisted of PBMCs, taken after 24 months of ibrutinib treatment. The TCR sequence derives from a human donor with chronic lymphocytic leukemia. V and J are TRBV6-6 and TRBJ1-1; D ambiguous. The CDR3 reads CLRPRVRNTEAFF. The DNA of the CDR3 is TGTCTTAGACCGCGAGTGAGGAACACTGAAGCTTTCTTT.